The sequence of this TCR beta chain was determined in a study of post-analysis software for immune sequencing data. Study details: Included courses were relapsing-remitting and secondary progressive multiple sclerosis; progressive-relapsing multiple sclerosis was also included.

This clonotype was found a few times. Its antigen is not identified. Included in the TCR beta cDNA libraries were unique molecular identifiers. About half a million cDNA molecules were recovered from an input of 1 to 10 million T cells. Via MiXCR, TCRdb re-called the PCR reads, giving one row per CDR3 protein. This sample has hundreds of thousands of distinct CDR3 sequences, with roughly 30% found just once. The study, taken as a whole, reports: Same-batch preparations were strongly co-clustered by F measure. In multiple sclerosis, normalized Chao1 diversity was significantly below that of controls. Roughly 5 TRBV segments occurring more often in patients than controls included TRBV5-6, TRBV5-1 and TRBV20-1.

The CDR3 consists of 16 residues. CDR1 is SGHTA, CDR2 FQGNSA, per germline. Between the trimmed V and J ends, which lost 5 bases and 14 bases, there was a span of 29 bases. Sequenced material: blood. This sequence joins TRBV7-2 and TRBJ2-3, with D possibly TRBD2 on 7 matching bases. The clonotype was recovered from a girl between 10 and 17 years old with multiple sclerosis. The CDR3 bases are TGTGCCAGCAGCCTGAGCGGGACGGGGGCTAATGAAAAACTGTATTTT. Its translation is CASSLSGTGANEKLYF. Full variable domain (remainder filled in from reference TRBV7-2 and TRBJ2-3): GAGVSQSPSNKVTEKGKDVELRCDPISGHTALYWYRQSLGQGLEFLIYFQGNSAPDKSGLPSDRFSAERTGGSVSTLTIQRTQQEDSAVYLCASSLSGTGANEKLYFGPGTRLTVL.